This T cell receptor (beta chain) was profiled in a study of blood T cell repertoires in COVID-19. Germline CDR1 and CDR2: SNHLY and FYNNEI. The CDR3 loop spans 15 amino acids. The V segment lost 3 bases and the J segment 7 bases; nucleotides outside the gene matches: 4. TCRdb's table, derived via immunoSEQ multiplex PCR, lists solely in-frame clones and lacks some. The sample lists 400,000 to 550,000 clones; roughly 91% were seen once. This clonotype was sampled from a woman aged 25 to 45 with acute or convalescent COVID-19. The V and J genes are TRBV2 and TRBJ1-6, with 9 bases that match TRBD1. Sequenced: peripheral blood. The CDR3: CASSELGTGNSPLHF. The DNA for the CDR3 is TGTGCCAGCAGTGAGCTTGGGACAGGGAATTCACCCCTCCACTTT.